Below, one T cell receptor beta chain is given with its context. Some clones are missing from TCRdb's copy, which holds only in-frame ones; the method was immunoSEQ multiplex PCR. This table holds about 70,000 clones, about 90% found once. These data originate in a study of T cell changes during pregnancy in multiple sclerosis. This CDR3 is 13 amino acids long. Trimming took off 5 bases at V and 1 base at J, with 8 bases between the two ends. In germline, CDR1 is KGHSH, CDR2 LQKENI. The source is a female donor in good health, enrolled as a control in a pregnancy study. The V gene is TRBV18, the J gene TRBJ1-1; D is perhaps TRBD1 (6 bases). The specimen was peripheral blood, collected in the third trimester of pregnancy. The DNA of the CDR3 is TGTGCCAGCTCAACGACAGGGAACACTGAAGCTTTCTTT. Amino acid sequence: CASSTTGNTEAFF.